The 26 T cell receptor beta chains below come from one sample, sequenced in a study of T-cell memory formation after mild COVID-19. TCRdb re-derived calls from the 5' RACE reads in MiXCR, one entry per CDR3 protein. The table includes fewer than 350,000 distinct CDR3 sequences, approximately 16% detected once. Sequencing was carried out using PBMCs or a T cell subset sorted from them (not recorded which). These receptors came from a young man who had mild COVID-19 (a few samples of this study predate the infection). Cell type and time point are not known.

As concerns this clonotype: Relative to the germline gene, one junction end is altered; a read error may explain this. This chain uses TRBV12-3 or TRBV12-4 with TRBJ2-3; tentatively, D is TRBD1 (5 bases). This CDR3 has 12 amino acids. The CDR3 bases are TGTGCCAGCAGTTTCTGGCAGACAGATAGGAATTTT. Amino acids: CASSFWQTDRNF.

The CDR3 DNA reads as TGCGCCAGCAGCCCGTGGACAGGGGAGGGGGAAAAACTGTTTTTT. The encoded protein is CASSPWTGEGEKLFF. This sequence joins TRBV5-1 and TRBJ1-4; 9 bases align to TRBD1. With V trimmed by 4 bases and J by 8 bases, 9 bases remained unmatched. Germline lookup yields CDR1 SGHRS and CDR2 YFSETQ. The CDR3 sequence is 15 residues long.

This clonotype has just a few counts. V usage is TRBV12-3 or TRBV12-4 and J usage is TRBJ1-3; D not resolved. The V end lost 2 bases, the J end lost 0 bases, and 5 bases lay between the germline ends. The CDR3 extends over 14 amino acids. The CDR3 DNA reads TGTGCCAGCAGTTTAATCCTCTCTGGAAACACCATATATTTT. Translation gives CASSLILSGNTIYF.

The sample holds many counts of this clonotype. An end of the junction differs from the germline gene, which may be a read error. The CDR3 nucleotides are TGTGCCAGCACTTTACAGGGGGCTGGAAACACCATATATTTT. Translating gives CASTLQGAGNTIYF. V and J are TRBV12-3 or TRBV12-4 and TRBJ1-3; 8 bases map to TRBD1. The CDR3 totals 14 residues.

The V call is TRBV6-6, the J call TRBJ1-5; D is uncertain. Germline V lookup: CDR1 MNHNY, CDR2 SVGAGI (reference sequence). The CDR3 is 12 amino acids. V was pared by 6 bases and J by 5 bases, with 8 bases between. CDR3 coding DNA: TGTGCCAGCAGCCATGACTATCAGCCCCAGCATTTT. Amino acid sequence: CASSHDYQPQHF.

J is TRBJ2-1 and V is TRBV27; D possibly uses TRBD1 or TRBD2 (5 bases each). Germline V gene lookup returns CDR1 MNHEY and CDR2 SMNVEV (reference sequence). Between the trimmed V and J ends, which lost 10 bases and 9 bases, there was a span of 28 bases. The CDR3 is 16 residues long. The CDR3 DNA reads TGTGCCAACAGAAGTTTATGGGATCCCGGGGCCTCTGAGCAGTTCTTC. It yields the protein CANRSLWDPGASEQFF.

This clonotype was counted between two and nine times. The V call is TRBV20-1, the J call TRBJ2-5; TRBD1 agrees at 8 bases. There are 16 residues in the CDR3. Looked up from germline, CDR1 is DFQATT and CDR2 is SNEGSKA (reference sequence). The trim removed 0 bases at V and 2 bases at J, leaving 8 bases unmatched. The CDR3 DNA is TGCAGTGCTAGAGATAGGACAGGGACATTTCAAGAGACCCAGTACTTC. Translation: CSARDRTGTFQETQYF.

This clonotype turned up a few times. The chain links TRBV29-1 to TRBJ2-1; 11 bases are shared with TRBD2. The germline gives CDR1 SQVTM, CDR2 ANQGSEA. This CDR3 has 16 amino acids. CDR3 sequence: CTVRSGGAGSFYEQFF. The CDR3 bases are TGCACCGTCCGTAGCGGGGGGGCGGGATCCTTTTATGAGCAGTTCTTC.

The rearrangement uses TRBV11-2 and TRBJ2-1; 8 bases align to TRBD1. This CDR3 has 15 residues. Germline V gene sequence: CDR1 SGHAT, CDR2 FQNNGV. The V and J ends lost 1 base and 10 bases, in that order; junction bases with no gene match: 9. CDR3 sequence: CASSLVGQGIREQFF. The CDR3 coding sequence is TGTGCCAGCAGCTTAGTCGGACAGGGAATACGCGAGCAGTTCTTC. Full variable domain (outside the CDR3, taken from reference TRBV11-2 and TRBJ2-1): EAGVAQSPRYKIIEKRQSVAFWCNPISGHATLYWYQQILGQGPKLLIQFQNNGVVDDSQLPKDRFSAERLKGVDSTLKIQPAKLEDSAVYLCASSLVGQGIREQFFGPGTRLTVL.

This clonotype was counted a few times. The rearrangement links TRBV6-6 to TRBJ2-5, with D possibly being TRBD1 or TRBD2 (7 bases each). Germline lookup yields CDR1 MNHNY and CDR2 SVGAGI (reference sequence). The V gene lost 6 bases and the J gene lost 5 bases, with 16 bases spanning the gap. The CDR3 length is 14 residues. CDR3 sequence: CASSSGGGAETQYF. CDR3 bases: TGTGCCAGCAGCTCAGGGGGGGGAGCGGAGACCCAGTACTTC.

The rearrangement joins TRBV24-1 to TRBJ2-1; TRBD1 matches at 11 bases. Germline values: CDR1 KGHDR, CDR2 SFDVKD. The trim removed 5 bases at V and 8 bases at J, leaving 13 bases unmatched. The CDR3 sequence is 17 residues long. The chain's CDR3 is CATSAHPGTGGKDEQFF. The CDR3 DNA follows: TGTGCCACCAGTGCCCACCCCGGGACAGGGGGTAAAGATGAGCAGTTCTTC.

This clonotype was seen more than once but under ten times. The CDR3 nucleotides are TGTGCCAGCATCTCAACCCCTTGCTATGGCTACACCTTC. Translating it yields CASISTPCYGYTF. V and J are TRBV6-5 and TRBJ1-2; the D is unclear. Between the trimmed V and J ends, which lost 7 bases and 4 bases, there was a span of 13 bases. Per germline, CDR1 MNHEY and CDR2 SVGAGI. The CDR3 contains 13 residues.

This clonotype has just a few counts. The V call is TRBV5-6, the J call TRBJ2-5; TRBD1 matches at 8 bases. The germline gives CDR1 SGHDT, CDR2 YYEEEE. CDR3 size: 15 residues. The trim removed 0 bases at V and 4 bases at J, leaving 5 bases unmatched. The CDR3 is CASSLGTGLGETQYF. CDR3 bases: TGTGCCAGCAGCTTGGGGACAGGGTTAGGAGAGACCCAGTACTTC.

There are many counts of this clonotype. A much bigger clone sits one base away, suggesting this may be a read error. The CDR3 here is CASSLIGDTQYF. CDR3 in DNA: TGTGCCAGCAGCTTAATAGGAGATACGCAGTATTTT. J is TRBJ2-3 and V is TRBV7-3; unclear D gene. Trimming cost V 1 base and J 5 bases, with 4 bases left between them. CDR1 SGHTA and CDR2 FQGTGA come from the germline V gene. The CDR3 has 12 residues.

The V gene is TRBV5-5, the J gene TRBJ2-5; D not resolved. Trimming left V 5 bases short and J 5 bases short, with 13 bases between. The CDR3 sequence is 13 residues long. Germline values: CDR1 SGHKS, CDR2 YYEKEE (reference sequence). CDR3 loop: CASSYPRRETQYF. CDR3 sequence (DNA): TGTGCCAGCAGTTACCCTCGGCGGGAGACCCAGTACTTC.

The V and J genes are TRBV5-1 and TRBJ2-7; the D gene is possibly TRBD2 (7 bases). The CDR3 is made up of 17 amino acids. The V gene lost 0 bases and the J gene lost 1 base, with 17 bases spanning the gap. Germline V gives CDR1 SGHRS, CDR2 YFSETQ. The CDR3 sequence: CASSLGPSAGASYEQYF. CDR3 bases: TGCGCCAGCAGCTTGGGGCCGAGTGCGGGGGCGTCCTACGAGCAGTACTTC.

J is TRBJ2-2 and V is TRBV5-1; D is possibly TRBD1 or TRBD2 (5 bases each). Trimming shortened V by 2 bases and J by 5 bases, and 13 bases separated the two germline ends. The CDR3 is 15 amino acids. The germline V gene has CDR1 SGHRS and CDR2 YFSETQ. The CDR3, as DNA: TGCGCCAGCAGCTTTAAGAAAGGGGAGACCGGGGAGCTGTTTTTT. Translated: CASSFKKGETGELFF.

The chain couples TRBV7-2 to TRBJ1-2; weak D call: TRBD1 (5 bases). Germline CDR1 and CDR2: SGHTA and FQGNSA. V lost 2 bases, J lost 6 bases, and 16 bases lay in between. The CDR3 consists of 15 residues. The CDR3 coding sequence is TGTGCCAGCAGCTTATCGCGCGTGGGGCGGGATGGCTACACCTTC. Its protein product is CASSLSRVGRDGYTF. The full variable domain, rest sourced from reference TRBV7-2 and TRBJ1-2, is GAGVSQSPSNKVTEKGKDVELRCDPISGHTALYWYRQSLGQGLEFLIYFQGNSAPDKSGLPSDRFSAERTGGSVSTLTIQRTQQEDSAVYLCASSLSRVGRDGYTFGSGTRLTVV.

The rearrangement joins TRBV4-2 to TRBJ2-5; possibly TRBD2 for D (6 bases). V lost 1 base and J lost 5, with 14 bases in between. This CDR3 has 15 amino acids. The germline V gene has CDR1 LGHNA and CDR2 YNFKEQ. CDR3 sequence: CASSQGARGGETQYF. The CDR3 DNA reads TGTGCCAGCAGCCAAGGGGCTCGCGGAGGGGAGACCCAGTACTTC.

The chain employs TRBV5-1 and TRBJ1-1; 7 bases are a match to TRBD1. V dropped 0 bases and J dropped 6; count of bases not matched to a gene: 8. The CDR3 is 15 residues long. Germline assignment: CDR1 SGHRS and CDR2 YFSETQ. Written as DNA, the CDR3 is TGCGCCAGCAGCTTGGGATCCGGCCAGGGGGCTGAAGCTTTCTTT. It is translated as CASSLGSGQGAEAFF.

This chain links TRBV11-2 with TRBJ1-3; D is ambiguous. V was clipped by 5 bases and J by 0 bases, with 11 bases between them. Germline lookup yields CDR1 SGHAT and CDR2 FQNNGV. CDR3 length equals 15 residues. The CDR3 region has the DNA TGTGCCAGCAGCCAAGGACCGAACTCTGGAAACACCATATATTTT. Translation gives CASSQGPNSGNTIYF.

This clonotype was found a few times. The chain has TRBV4-3 and TRBJ1-6; a possible D gene is TRBD1 (5 bases). Deletions cut 0 bases from V and 11 bases from J, with 14 bases between. CDR3 length: 15 residues. Germline CDR1 reads LGHNA; CDR2 reads YSLEER. CDR3 sequence reads: CASSQDVGGYAPLHF. The DNA for the CDR3 is TGCGCCAGCAGCCAAGATGTTGGGGGATACGCACCCCTCCACTTT.

The gene calls are TRBV11-2 and TRBJ1-1, with D perhaps TRBD1 (5 bases). CDR3 length: 13 residues. Germline V gives CDR1 SGHAT, CDR2 FQNNGV. V was shortened by 6 bases and J by 13 bases, with 21 bases between the two germline ends. The CDR3 sequence: CASRATLQGLVFF. CDR3 DNA: TGTGCCAGCAGGGCCACTCTTCAGGGTCTAGTTTTCTTT.

The genes are TRBV10-3 and TRBJ2-3; TRBD2 agrees at 10 bases. This CDR3 has 17 amino acids. CDR1 ENHRY and CDR2 SYGVKD come from the germline V gene. With 2 bases clipped from V and 1 base from J, the junction kept 6 bases outside the gene matches. CDR3 protein: CAISEVASGGRTDTQYF. The CDR3, as DNA: TGTGCCATCAGTGAGGTGGCTAGCGGGGGTCGCACAGATACGCAGTATTTT.

The V call is TRBV7-2, the J call TRBJ2-3; unclear D gene. The germline gives CDR1 SGHTA, CDR2 FQGNSA. Trimming stripped 2 bases from V and 2 bases from J, with 11 bases between. The CDR3 is 15 amino acids. CDR3 nucleotide sequence: TGTGCCAGCAGCTTACGAACTACCTCCACAGATACGCAGTATTTT. Encoded protein: CASSLRTTSTDTQYF.

The table lists this clonotype with many counts. The V gene is TRBV27, the J gene TRBJ2-1, with D possibly TRBD2 on 6 matching bases. Trimming stripped 2 bases from V and 5 bases from J, with 10 bases between. Germline lookup yields CDR1 MNHEY and CDR2 SMNVEV (reference sequence). The CDR3 is 14 amino acids. The CDR3 sequence is CASSLVGGNNEQFF. CDR3 DNA: TGTGCCAGCAGTTTAGTCGGGGGAAACAATGAGCAGTTCTTC.